This T cell receptor (beta chain) stems from a study of technical replicates of blood from a handful of donors. Sequencing was performed with immunoSEQ multiplex PCR; in TCRdb, only in-frame clones are kept and a portion is missing. The data show 60,000 to 65,000 clones, with more than 75% seen just once and around 5.5% held by the top ten. The ends were cut back, 3 bases at V and 7 bases at J, with 18 bases in the middle. The length of the CDR3 is 15 residues. In germline, CDR1 is MNHNS, CDR2 SASEGT. This chain connects TRBV6-1 to TRBJ1-1; weak D call: TRBD1 (5 bases). Specimen: PBMCs. This sequence was found in a human donor in good health. Some clones in this sample may be carry-over from other donors' samples. CDR3 in DNA: TGTGCCAGCAGTGATTGGGGCAGGGCCGTGGGTGAAGCTTTCTTT. This gives the protein CASSDWGRAVGEAFF.